Listed below are T cell receptor beta chains from one sample, sequenced in a study of OX40 agonist ivuxolimab in advanced cancers. Sequencing was performed with immunoSEQ multiplex PCR; in TCRdb, only in-frame clones are kept and a portion is missing. In the table there are about 28,000 clones, more than 75% of which are singletons. Specimen: CD4+ or CD8+ T cells sorted from blood, collected in a trial of the OX40 agonist ivuxolimab. These receptors originate from an adult with an advanced solid tumor such as melanoma, head and neck, liver or kidney cancer. Both conserved end residues are part of each CDR3. Each record gives: CDR3 protein, CDR3 DNA, D gene, V gene, J gene, clone size. D genes are given only for firm matches. Size values are once, few and many counts, or a class for expanded clones, and some rows have none.

CDR3aa: CASSFGLLSTDTQYF
CDR3nt: TGTGCCAGCAGCTTTGGACTACTTAGCACAGATACGCAGTATTTT
d_gene: .
v_gene: TRBV7-2
j_gene: TRBJ2-3
abundance: .

CDR3aa: CASSVEGRENTQYF
CDR3nt: TGTGCCAGCAGCGTAGAGGGCAGGGAAAATACGCAGTATTTT
d_gene: .
v_gene: TRBV9
j_gene: TRBJ2-3
abundance: few

CDR3aa: CSVRGGRTDTQYF
CDR3nt: TGCAGCGTTCGGGGGGGGAGAACAGATACGCAGTATTTT
d_gene: TRBD2
v_gene: TRBV29-1
j_gene: TRBJ2-3
abundance: .

CDR3aa: CASSLSKMQYF
CDR3nt: TGTGCCAGCAGTTTATCTAAGATGCAGTACTTC
d_gene: .
v_gene: TRBV28
j_gene: TRBJ2-7
abundance: .

CDR3aa: CASSRGGSGANVLTF
CDR3nt: TGTGCCAGCAGTCGAGGGGGGTCTGGGGCCAACGTCCTGACTTTC
d_gene: .
v_gene: TRBV27
j_gene: TRBJ2-6
abundance: .

CDR3aa: CASSPGGGRADEQYF
CDR3nt: TGCGCCAGCAGCCCTGGGGGCGGGAGGGCCGACGAGCAGTACTTC
d_gene: TRBD2
v_gene: TRBV4-1
j_gene: TRBJ2-7
abundance: .

CDR3aa: CASSQQSGTGSFTEAFF
CDR3nt: TGCGCCAGCAGCCAACAGTCCGGGACAGGCAGTTTTACTGAAGCTTTCTTT
d_gene: TRBD1
v_gene: TRBV4-1
j_gene: TRBJ1-1
abundance: .

CDR3aa: CASSLGPLGGNQPQHF
CDR3nt: TGTGCCAGCAGCTTAGGCCCCTTGGGTGGCAATCAGCCCCAGCATTTT
d_gene: .
v_gene: TRBV11-2
j_gene: TRBJ1-5
abundance: .

CDR3aa: CASSLGQGAADTQYF
CDR3nt: TGTGCCAGCAGCTTGGGCCAGGGGGCGGCAGATACGCAGTATTTT
d_gene: TRBD1
v_gene: TRBV7-9
j_gene: TRBJ2-3
abundance: .

CDR3aa: CASSDRSKGGRETQYF
CDR3nt: TGTGCCAGCAGTGATCGGTCTAAAGGGGGCAGGGAGACCCAGTACTTC
d_gene: TRBD1
v_gene: TRBV6-1
j_gene: TRBJ2-5
abundance: .

CDR3aa: CASTLAENTKQYF
CDR3nt: TGTGCCAGTACACTAGCGGAGAATACGAAGCAGTACTTC
d_gene: TRBD2
v_gene: TRBV6-1
j_gene: TRBJ2-7
abundance: .

CDR3aa: CASSRRTSGRAGETQYF
CDR3nt: TGTGCCAGCAGCCGCCGTACTAGCGGGAGGGCGGGAGAGACCCAGTACTTC
d_gene: TRBD2
v_gene: TRBV11-2
j_gene: TRBJ2-5
abundance: .

CDR3aa: CASSHRTGSTGELFF
CDR3nt: TGCGCCAGCAGCCACCGCACAGGGTCCACCGGGGAGCTGTTTTTT
d_gene: .
v_gene: TRBV4-1
j_gene: TRBJ2-2
abundance: once

CDR3aa: CASSPGGTEAFF
CDR3nt: TGTGCCAGCAGCCCTGGGGGTACTGAAGCTTTCTTT
d_gene: .
v_gene: TRBV7-9
j_gene: TRBJ1-1
abundance: once

CDR3aa: CASSPRTAPRGYTF
CDR3nt: TGTGCCAGCAGCCCCCGGACCGCTCCGAGAGGCTACACCTTC
d_gene: .
v_gene: TRBV7-8
j_gene: TRBJ1-2
abundance: .

CDR3aa: CASSLGQTYGYTF
CDR3nt: TGCGCCAGCAGCTTGGGGCAGACCTATGGCTACACCTTC
d_gene: .
v_gene: TRBV5-1
j_gene: TRBJ1-2
abundance: .

CDR3aa: CASSQEGRANQPQHF
CDR3nt: TGCGCCAGCAGCCAAGAAGGTAGGGCCAATCAGCCCCAGCATTTT
d_gene: .
v_gene: TRBV4-1
j_gene: TRBJ1-5
abundance: .

CDR3aa: CASSDETGELFF
CDR3nt: TGTGCCAGCAGTGATGAGACCGGGGAGCTGTTTTTT
d_gene: .
v_gene: TRBV6-5
j_gene: TRBJ2-2
abundance: .

CDR3aa: CASSPRQGIYEQYF
CDR3nt: TGCGCCAGCAGCCCGCGACAGGGGATTTACGAGCAGTACTTC
d_gene: TRBD1
v_gene: TRBV4-1
j_gene: TRBJ2-7
abundance: few

CDR3aa: CASSPPGHRTRFETQYF
CDR3nt: TGTGCCAGCAGCCCCCCCGGCCACAGGACGCGGTTTGAGACCCAGTACTTC
d_gene: .
v_gene: TRBV28
j_gene: TRBJ2-5
abundance: .

CDR3aa: CSVEHGLANTDTQYF
CDR3nt: TGCAGCGTTGAACACGGACTAGCGAACACAGATACGCAGTATTTT
d_gene: TRBD2
v_gene: TRBV29-1
j_gene: TRBJ2-3
abundance: .

CDR3aa: CASSPTPDYEQYF
CDR3nt: TGCGCCAGCAGCCCGACGCCTGACTACGAGCAGTACTTC
d_gene: .
v_gene: TRBV4-1
j_gene: TRBJ2-7
abundance: .

CDR3aa: CASSQSRYSGYTF
CDR3nt: TGCGCCAGCAGCCAAAGTCGTTACTCTGGCTACACCTTC
d_gene: .
v_gene: TRBV4-1
j_gene: TRBJ1-2
abundance: .

CDR3aa: CASSLDGPSYNEQFF
CDR3nt: TGCGCCAGCAGCTTGGACGGACCCTCCTACAATGAGCAGTTCTTC
d_gene: .
v_gene: TRBV5-1
j_gene: TRBJ2-1
abundance: .

CDR3aa: CASSPGEGGQETQYF
CDR3nt: TGTGCCAGCAGCCCGGGGGAGGGGGGACAAGAGACCCAGTACTTC
d_gene: .
v_gene: TRBV2
j_gene: TRBJ2-5
abundance: .

CDR3aa: CASSFMTSGSHEQYF
CDR3nt: TGTGCCAGCAGCTTCATGACTAGCGGGAGCCACGAGCAGTACTTC
d_gene: TRBD2
v_gene: TRBV7-2
j_gene: TRBJ2-7
abundance: .

CDR3aa: CASTLGDSGELFF
CDR3nt: TGTGCCAGCACCCTGGGGGATAGCGGGGAGCTGTTTTTT
d_gene: .
v_gene: TRBV11-2
j_gene: TRBJ2-2
abundance: .

CDR3aa: CASSIEAPTGGYGYTF
CDR3nt: TGTGCCAGTAGTATAGAGGCTCCGACAGGGGGCTATGGCTACACCTTC
d_gene: TRBD1
v_gene: TRBV19
j_gene: TRBJ1-2
abundance: medium-sized

CDR3aa: CASSQGQTVVYEQYF
CDR3nt: TGTGCCAGCAGCCAGGGACAGACGGTGGTCTACGAGCAGTACTTC
d_gene: TRBD1
v_gene: TRBV14
j_gene: TRBJ2-7
abundance: .

CDR3aa: CASSLGSWNYEQYF
CDR3nt: TGTGCCAGCAGCTTAGGCAGCTGGAACTACGAGCAGTACTTC
d_gene: .
v_gene: TRBV7-8
j_gene: TRBJ2-7
abundance: .

CDR3aa: CASSLWAGSTDTQYF
CDR3nt: TGTGCCAGCAGCTTATGGGCAGGTAGCACAGATACGCAGTATTTT
d_gene: .
v_gene: TRBV13
j_gene: TRBJ2-3
abundance: .

CDR3aa: CASRRYSGSSYEQYF
CDR3nt: TGTGCAAGTCGCCGATACAGCGGGAGCTCCTACGAGCAGTACTTC
d_gene: .
v_gene: TRBV12-2
j_gene: TRBJ2-7
abundance: .

CDR3aa: CASSGMQRTEAFF
CDR3nt: TGTGCCAGCAGCGGCATGCAGAGGACTGAAGCTTTCTTT
d_gene: .
v_gene: TRBV11-2
j_gene: TRBJ1-1
abundance: .

CDR3aa: CASSHRISYEQYF
CDR3nt: TGTGCCAGCAGCCACAGGATCTCCTACGAGCAGTACTTC
d_gene: .
v_gene: TRBV4-2
j_gene: TRBJ2-7
abundance: .

CDR3aa: CAISVSAGSYEQYF
CDR3nt: TGTGCCATCAGTGTCAGTGCGGGATCCTACGAGCAGTACTTC
d_gene: .
v_gene: TRBV10-3
j_gene: TRBJ2-7
abundance: once

CDR3aa: CAIGDRGDTGELFF
CDR3nt: TGTGCCATCGGTGACAGAGGAGACACCGGGGAGCTGTTTTTT
d_gene: .
v_gene: TRBV10-3
j_gene: TRBJ2-2
abundance: .

CDR3aa: CASSESSGGSTDTQYF
CDR3nt: TGTGCCAGCAGTGAATCTAGCGGGGGGAGCACAGATACGCAGTATTTT
d_gene: TRBD2
v_gene: TRBV6-4
j_gene: TRBJ2-3
abundance: .

CDR3aa: CASSQEVAGAYNEQFF
CDR3nt: TGCGCCAGCAGCCAAGAAGTAGCGGGAGCCTACAATGAGCAGTTCTTC
d_gene: TRBD2
v_gene: TRBV4-1
j_gene: TRBJ2-1
abundance: .

CDR3aa: CASSTQGLAKNIQYF
CDR3nt: TGTGCCAGCAGCACCCAAGGACTAGCCAAAAACATTCAGTACTTC
d_gene: .
v_gene: TRBV7-8
j_gene: TRBJ2-4
abundance: .

CDR3aa: CASSATPMGEGTEAFF
CDR3nt: TGTGCCAGCAGCGCTACCCCCATGGGCGAGGGCACTGAAGCTTTCTTT
d_gene: .
v_gene: TRBV9
j_gene: TRBJ1-1
abundance: .

CDR3aa: CASSLQGQGSYNEQFF
CDR3nt: TGTGCCAGCAGTTTACAGGGACAGGGGTCCTACAATGAGCAGTTCTTC
d_gene: TRBD1
v_gene: TRBV27
j_gene: TRBJ2-1
abundance: .

CDR3aa: CASSLAGRISYEQYF
CDR3nt: TGTGCCAGCAGCTTGGCCGGGAGGATTTCCTACGAGCAGTACTTC
d_gene: TRBD2
v_gene: TRBV5-5
j_gene: TRBJ2-7
abundance: .

CDR3aa: CASSPLAESSYNEQFF
CDR3nt: TGTGCCAGCAGCCCACTAGCGGAGAGCTCCTACAATGAGCAGTTCTTC
d_gene: TRBD2
v_gene: TRBV4-1
j_gene: TRBJ2-1
abundance: .

CDR3aa: CASSDKRESSDTQYF
CDR3nt: TGTGCCAGCAGTGATAAGCGGGAGTCTTCGGATACGCAGTATTTT
d_gene: TRBD2
v_gene: TRBV25-1
j_gene: TRBJ2-3
abundance: .

CDR3aa: CASSQASGSSYEQYF
CDR3nt: TGTGCCAGCAGCCAAGCCAGCGGGTCTTCCTACGAGCAGTACTTC
d_gene: .
v_gene: TRBV4-2
j_gene: TRBJ2-7
abundance: .

CDR3aa: CARKGTSTHWDEQFF
CDR3nt: TGCGCCAGAAAAGGGACTAGCACACACTGGGATGAGCAGTTCTTC
d_gene: TRBD2
v_gene: TRBV10-1
j_gene: TRBJ2-1
abundance: .

CDR3aa: CSVEEPPVSSYNEQFF
CDR3nt: TGCAGCGTTGAAGAACCACCGGTGAGCTCCTACAATGAGCAGTTCTTC
d_gene: .
v_gene: TRBV29-1
j_gene: TRBJ2-1
abundance: .

CDR3aa: CASSPPSWMNTEAFF
CDR3nt: TGTGCCAGCAGCCCCCCAAGTTGGATGAACACTGAAGCTTTCTTT
d_gene: .
v_gene: TRBV11-2
j_gene: TRBJ1-1
abundance: .

CDR3aa: CASSSYSYEQYF
CDR3nt: TGTGCCAGCAGCTCATATAGTTACGAGCAGTACTTC
d_gene: .
v_gene: TRBV7-9
j_gene: TRBJ2-7
abundance: few

CDR3aa: CSVVWRGSYEQYF
CDR3nt: TGCAGCGTTGTATGGCGAGGGTCCTACGAGCAGTACTTC
d_gene: .
v_gene: TRBV29-1
j_gene: TRBJ2-7
abundance: .